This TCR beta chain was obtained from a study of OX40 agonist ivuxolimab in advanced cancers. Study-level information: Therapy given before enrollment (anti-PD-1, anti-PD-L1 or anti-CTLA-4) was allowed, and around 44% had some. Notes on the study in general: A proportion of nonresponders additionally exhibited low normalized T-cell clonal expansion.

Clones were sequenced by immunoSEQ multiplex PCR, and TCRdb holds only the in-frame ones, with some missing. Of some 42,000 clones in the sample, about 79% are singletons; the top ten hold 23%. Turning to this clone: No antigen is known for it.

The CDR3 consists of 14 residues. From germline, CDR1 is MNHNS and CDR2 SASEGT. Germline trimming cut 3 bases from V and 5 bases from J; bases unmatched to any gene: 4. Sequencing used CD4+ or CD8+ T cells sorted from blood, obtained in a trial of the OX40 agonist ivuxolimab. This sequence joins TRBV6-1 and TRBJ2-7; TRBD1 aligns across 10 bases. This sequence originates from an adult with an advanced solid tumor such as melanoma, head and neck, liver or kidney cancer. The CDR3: CASSEGTGDHEQYF. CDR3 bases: TGTGCCAGCAGTGAGGGGACAGGGGACCACGAGCAGTACTTC.